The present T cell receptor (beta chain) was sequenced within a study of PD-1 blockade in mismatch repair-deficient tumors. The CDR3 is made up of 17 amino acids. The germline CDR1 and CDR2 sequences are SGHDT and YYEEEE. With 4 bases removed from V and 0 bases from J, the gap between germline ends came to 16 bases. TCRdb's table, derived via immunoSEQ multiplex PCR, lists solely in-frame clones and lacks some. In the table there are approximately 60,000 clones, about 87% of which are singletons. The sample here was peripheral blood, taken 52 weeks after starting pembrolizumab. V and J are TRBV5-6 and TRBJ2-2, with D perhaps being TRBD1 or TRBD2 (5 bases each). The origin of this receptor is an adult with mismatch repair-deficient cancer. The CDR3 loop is CASSDRAVGANTGELFF. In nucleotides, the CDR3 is TGTGCCAGCAGCGACCGAGCCGTGGGGGCGAACACCGGGGAGCTGTTTTTT. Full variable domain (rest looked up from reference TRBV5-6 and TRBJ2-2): DAGVTQSPTHLIKTRGQQVTLRCSPKSGHDTVSWYQQALGQGPQFIFQYYEEEERQRGNFPDRFSGHQFPNYSSELNVNALLLGDSALYLCASSDRAVGANTGELFFGEGSRLTVL.